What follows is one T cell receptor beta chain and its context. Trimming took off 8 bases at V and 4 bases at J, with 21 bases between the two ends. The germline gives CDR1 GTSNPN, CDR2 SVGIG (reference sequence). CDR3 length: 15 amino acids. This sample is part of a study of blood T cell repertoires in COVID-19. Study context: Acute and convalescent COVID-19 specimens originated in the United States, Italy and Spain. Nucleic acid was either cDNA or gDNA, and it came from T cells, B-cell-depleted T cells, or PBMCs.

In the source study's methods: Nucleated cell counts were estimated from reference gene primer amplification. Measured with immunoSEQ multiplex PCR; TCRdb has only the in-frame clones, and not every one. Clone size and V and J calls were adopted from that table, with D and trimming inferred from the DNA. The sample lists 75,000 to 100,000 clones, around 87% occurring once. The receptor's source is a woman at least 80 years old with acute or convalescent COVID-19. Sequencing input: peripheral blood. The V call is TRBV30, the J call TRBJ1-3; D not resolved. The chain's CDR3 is CATFGGSSAGNTIYF. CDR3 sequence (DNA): TGTGCCACGTTCGGAGGGAGCTCTGCCGGAAACACCATATATTTT.